This T cell receptor (beta chain) was obtained from a study of cytomegalovirus exposure and HLA in healthy donors. Points from the study as a whole: Exclusion as indistinguishable affected some V segments, including TRBV6-2 and TRBV6-3. Overall, approximately 150 TCR beta chains were annotated as cytomegalovirus-associated. It has been reported that TCR beta sequences accurately predicted the HLA-A and HLA-B alleles of most subjects.

Germline CDR1 KGHSH, CDR2 LQKENI. V lost 4 bases, J lost 2 bases, and 5 bases stayed unmatched. This CDR3 region has 15 residues. This PCR relied on a set of 60 Vbeta primers and 13 Jbeta primers. Only in-frame clones appear in the TCRdb table, and some are missing; sequencing was by immunoSEQ multiplex PCR. The sample holds 75,000 to 90,000 clones; roughly 72% are singletons and the top ten take over 8.5%. Comment on this clone: Its antigen is still unknown.

Sequenced input: PBMCs. This rearrangement joins TRBV18 to TRBJ2-5, with 9 bases matching TRBD1. The source of this sequence is a woman aged 40 to 50 in good health and CMV-seropositive. The CDR3 nucleotides read TGTGCCAGCTCACTGCACAGGGGGCTTCAAGAGACCCAGTACTTC. This translates into CASSLHRGLQETQYF.